A selection of T cell receptor beta chains follows, all from one sample in a study of cytomegalovirus exposure and HLA in healthy donors. The repertoire was sequenced with immunoSEQ multiplex PCR; TCRdb's copy has only in-frame clones and lacks some. The sample consists of nearly 200,000 clones, roughly 80% of them appearing once. The sequenced sample was PBMCs. These receptor sequences come from a woman between 50 and 59 years old in good health and CMV-seropositive. The CDR3 runs from the conserved cysteine through the conserved F or W. The D gene is left open where the match is weak. Clone size is shown for a subset of rows, as once, few, many or a class of expanded clone.

TRBV19	once	TRBJ2-3	-	CASSTSGWPTDTQYF	TGTGCCAGTAGTACGTCAGGGTGGCCCACAGATACGCAGTATTTT
TRBV19	-	TRBJ1-5	-	CATGPNSNQPQHF	TGTGCCACAGGGCCGAATAGCAATCAGCCCCAGCATTTT
TRBV10-3	-	TRBJ2-6	-	CATLMSGANVLTF	TGTGCCACCCTAATGTCAGGGGCCAACGTCCTGACTTTC
TRBV19	-	TRBJ2-1	-	CASPTCRVVGYNEQFF	TGTGCCAGCCCCACTTGCCGGGTCGTCGGCTACAATGAGCAGTTCTTC
TRBV4-2	-	TRBJ2-2	TRBD2	CASSQVPPGTSGRKFGELFF	TGTGCCAGCAGCCAAGTTCCACCCGGGACTAGCGGGAGGAAGTTCGGGGAGCTGTTTTTT
TRBV7-9	-	TRBJ2-7	-	CTSSLEGGQPSYEQYF	TGTACCAGCAGCTTAGAGGGGGGGCAGCCTTCCTACGAGCAGTACTTC
TRBV29-1	-	TRBJ2-4	-	CSVEGANWNSQYF	TGCAGCGTTGAAGGTGCCAACTGGAACAGTCAGTACTTC
TRBV19	-	TRBJ2-1	TRBD2	CASNSGSPLREQFF	TGTGCCAGTAACAGCGGGAGCCCTCTCAGAGAGCAGTTCTTC
TRBV7-3	-	TRBJ2-1	-	CASSFRSGLYNEQFF	TGTGCCAGCAGCTTTAGGAGCGGACTCTACAATGAGCAGTTCTTC
TRBV28	-	TRBJ2-2	-	CASRRAGGNTGELFF	TGTGCCAGCCGCCGAGCCGGGGGGAACACCGGGGAGCTGTTTTTT
TRBV11-2	-	TRBJ2-7	TRBD1	CASSPDRGQGQYF	TGTGCCAGCAGCCCAGACAGGGGGCAAGGGCAGTACTTC
TRBV5-4	few	TRBJ1-4	TRBD1	CASSVGGGDEKLFF	TGTGCCAGCAGCGTAGGGGGCGGGGATGAAAAACTGTTTTTT
TRBV4-3	-	TRBJ2-1	TRBD2	CASSQERGVYNEQFF	TGCGCCAGCAGCCAAGAGCGGGGGGTCTACAATGAGCAGTTCTTC
TRBV7-8	-	TRBJ2-7	-	CASSFTDGPGSSYEQYF	TGTGCCAGCAGCTTTACGGACGGCCCCGGGAGCTCCTACGAGCAGTACTTC
TRBV29-1	-	TRBJ2-3	-	CSSPQCTDTQYF	TGCTCCTCGCCCCAGTGCACAGATACGCAGTATTTT
TRBV19	-	TRBJ1-6	TRBD1	CASSGTELNSPLHF	TGTGCCAGTAGCGGGACAGAGCTTAATTCACCCCTCCACTTT
TRBV5-1	-	TRBJ2-7	-	CASSLFGGLDEQYF	TGCGCCAGCAGCTTGTTCGGGGGGCTAGACGAGCAGTACTTC
TRBV11-3	-	TRBJ2-6	-	CASSPSTGANVLTF	TGTGCCAGCAGCCCCAGTACTGGGGCCAACGTCCTGACTTTC
TRBV11-2	once	TRBJ1-1	TRBD1	CASSAGTGGVGAFF	TGTGCCAGCAGCGCAGGTACAGGGGGCGTAGGAGCTTTCTTT
TRBV5-6	-	TRBJ2-5	-	CASSLVRGGQETQYF	TGTGCCAGCAGCTTGGTGCGGGGCGGCCAAGAGACCCAGTACTTC
TRBV5-8	-	TRBJ2-3	TRBD2	CASSLGTSGGRTDTQYF	TGTGCCAGCAGCTTGGGGACTAGCGGGGGGCGCACAGATACGCAGTATTTT
TRBV6-6	few	TRBJ2-1	-	CASSYNAVTEQFF	TGTGCCAGCAGTTACAACGCGGTCACTGAGCAGTTCTTC
TRBV2	-	TRBJ2-2	-	CAGAGENTGELFF	TGTGCCGGGGCTGGTGAGAACACCGGGGAGCTGTTTTTT
TRBV6-5	few	TRBJ1-2	-	CASRRGYGYTF	TGTGCCAGCAGGCGGGGGTATGGCTACACCTTC
TRBV10-2	-	TRBJ2-5	-	CASSPGLWETQYF	TGCGCCAGCAGTCCAGGGCTATGGGAGACCCAGTACTTC
TRBV6-1	-	TRBJ2-5	-	CASRETASGTQYF	TGTGCCAGCAGGGAGACAGCCTCGGGGACCCAGTACTTC
TRBV7-3	-	TRBJ2-7	-	CASSPDSYSYEQYF	TGTGCCAGCAGCCCTGACTCTTACTCCTACGAGCAGTACTTC
TRBV7-8	-	TRBJ2-2	TRBD2	CASSFSGTSEVGELFF	TGTGCCAGCAGCTTCTCCGGGACTAGCGAGGTCGGGGAGCTGTTTTTT
TRBV28	-	TRBJ2-7	TRBD2	CASSRRGRAEYEQYF	TGTGCCAGCAGCCGACGCGGGAGGGCCGAGTACGAGCAGTACTTC
TRBV5-1	few	TRBJ2-5	-	CASSLSGERETQYF	TGCGCCAGCAGCTTGTCGGGGGAAAGGGAGACCCAGTACTTC
TRBV7-9	-	TRBJ1-1	-	CASREGTEAFF	TGTGCCAGCAGGGAGGGCACTGAAGCTTTCTTT
TRBV7-9	-	TRBJ2-6	-	CASSYQGYGANGLTF	TGTGCCAGCAGCTACCAGGGGTACGGGGCCAACGGCCTGACTTTC
TRBV20-1	-	TRBJ2-5	-	CSASGQETQYF	TGCAGTGCTAGCGGGCAAGAGACCCAGTACTTC
TRBV5-1	-	TRBJ2-1	-	CASSLARGNEQFF	TGCGCCAGCAGCTTGGCGCGGGGAAATGAGCAGTTCTTC
TRBV7-6	-	TRBJ1-3	TRBD1	CASSLRDRPGNTIYF	TGTGCCAGCAGCTTACGGGACAGGCCTGGAAACACCATATATTTT
TRBV28	few	TRBJ2-1	TRBD2	CASSLTSGGFYNEQFF	TGTGCCAGCAGTCTAACTAGCGGGGGCTTTTACAATGAGCAGTTCTTC
TRBV6-1	-	TRBJ2-3	TRBD2	CASGRYGGTGDTQYF	TGTGCCAGCGGGCGATACGGGGGGACCGGAGATACGCAGTATTTT
TRBV7-9	-	TRBJ2-3	-	CASSLLAGDTQYF	TGTGCCAGCAGCTTACTAGCTGGAGATACGCAGTATTTT
TRBV2	-	TRBJ1-5	-	CASSENQGGWGNQPQHF	TGTGCCAGCAGTGAAAACCAGGGAGGGTGGGGCAATCAGCCCCAGCATTTT
TRBV9	-	TRBJ2-2	-	CASSVESIGELFF	TGTGCCAGCAGCGTGGAGAGTATCGGGGAGCTGTTTTTT
TRBV29-1	-	TRBJ1-6	-	CSVDQKGGAENSPLHF	TGCAGCGTTGATCAGAAAGGTGGGGCAGAAAATTCACCCCTCCACTTT
TRBV30	-	TRBJ2-3	TRBD2	CAWSLSGTLTDTQYF	TGTGCCTGGAGTCTTAGCGGGACCCTCACAGATACGCAGTATTTT
TRBV5-8	-	TRBJ1-2	-	CASSLQRGSLGGYTF	TGTGCCAGCAGCTTGCAGCGGGGCTCTTTGGGTGGCTACACCTTC
TRBV5-1	-	TRBJ1-2	-	CASSPGLGSYGYTF	TGCGCCAGCAGCCCCGGACTCGGGAGCTATGGCTACACCTTC
TRBV7-9	-	TRBJ1-1	-	CASSSTGSEAFF	TGTGCCAGCAGCTCCACGGGATCTGAAGCTTTCTTT
TRBV7-3	-	TRBJ2-2	TRBD2	CASSLGLADGELFF	TGTGCCAGCAGCTTAGGGCTAGCGGACGGGGAGCTGTTTTTT
TRBV5-4	-	TRBJ2-7	TRBD1	CASSSPTGQGNYEQYF	TGTGCCAGCAGCTCTCCGACCGGACAGGGGAATTACGAGCAGTACTTC
TRBV10-3	-	TRBJ2-1	TRBD2	CAISEFTSGSSYNEQFF	TGTGCCATCAGTGAGTTTACTAGCGGTAGCTCCTACAATGAGCAGTTCTTC
TRBV7-2	-	TRBJ1-2	TRBD1	CASSLGGQEGYTF	TGTGCCAGCAGCTTAGGGGGACAGGAGGGCTACACCTTC
TRBV5-8	-	TRBJ2-2	TRBD1	CASSAGTGSGELFF	TGTGCCAGCAGCGCCGGGACAGGGTCCGGGGAGCTGTTTTTT